One sample yielded the 18 T cell receptor beta chains listed below, sequenced in a study of blood T cells in healthy people across ages. Through a sample-barcoded 5' primer and a J-beta primer mix, a second PCR was run for about 7 to 12 cycles. MiXCR, applied by TCRdb to the 5' RACE reads, yields one record per CDR3 protein. Seen here are about 730,000 distinct CDR3 sequences, about 42% observed once, and the top ten hold 20% to 25%. The sequencing sample was made of blood. The receptors derive from a woman aged 55 to 70 in good health.

This clonotype turned up a few times. This rearrangement joins TRBV7-9 to TRBJ2-3; maybe TRBD1 (6 bases). Trimming pared 5 bases from V and 0 bases from J, leaving 12 bases between. The CDR3 is made up of 15 amino acids. The germline CDR1 and CDR2 sequences are SEHNR and FQNEAQ (reference sequence). CDR3 amino acids: CASSQGRTSTDTQYF. In DNA, the CDR3 is TGTGCCAGCAGCCAGGGGCGGACTAGCACAGATACGCAGTATTTT.

The rearrangement uses TRBV29-1 and TRBJ1-4; TRBD1 is a possible D gene (6 bases). Trimming pared 7 bases from V and 7 bases from J, leaving 16 bases between. Germline CDR1 is SQVTM and CDR2 is ANQGSEA. The CDR3 consists of 13 residues. CDR3 bases: TGCAGCGCCCAACAGGGAGGGGCTGAAAAACTGTTTTTT. It codes for CSAQQGGAEKLFF.

Of note for this clonotype: The germline gene is not matched at one end of the junction; a read error may be the cause. V usage is TRBV5-1 and J usage is TRBJ2-1; 8 bases are shared with TRBD1. The end of the DNA aligns better with TRBJ2-7, so the J call may be wrong. CDR1 is SGHRS and CDR2 is YFSETQ in the germline V gene. There are 17 residues in the CDR3. CDR3 in DNA: TGCGCCGGCAGCTTGGCCCCGGGGCAGGGGGCCTACAATGAGCAGTACTTC. Protein: CAGSLAPGQGAYNEQYF.

This clonotype was counted a few times. V gene TRBV7-3 combines with J gene TRBJ2-1, with no clear D. The CDR3 spans 15 residues. Trimming removed 1 base at V and 10 bases at J, with 17 bases between. Germline values: CDR1 SGHTA, CDR2 FQGTGA. This CDR3 reads CASSLSPSDGLEQFF. The CDR3 nucleotides read TGTGCCAGCAGCTTAAGCCCTTCTGACGGGTTAGAGCAGTTCTTC.

V and J are TRBV6-2 or TRBV6-3 and TRBJ2-3; a weak D match, TRBD2 (5 bases). Germline V gene data show CDR1 as MNHEY and CDR2 as SVGEGT. The CDR3 totals 13 residues. V was clipped by 7 bases and J by 1 base, with 9 bases between them. The CDR3 bases are TGTGCCAGCACGTTCGGGGGCACAGATACGCAGTATTTT. Encoded protein: CASTFGGTDTQYF.

Concerning this clonotype itself: A much bigger clone sits one base away, suggesting this may be a read error. J is TRBJ2-1 and V is TRBV6-2 or TRBV6-3; 8 bases line up with TRBD1. This CDR3 contains 14 residues. Germline V gene sequence: CDR1 MNHEY, CDR2 SVGEGT. CDR3 residues: CATKRDRWGNERFF. The CDR3 region has the DNA TGTGCCACCAAACGGGACAGGTGGGGCAATGAGCGGTTCTTC.

The rearrangement links TRBV7-9 to TRBJ2-1; 12 bases are a match to TRBD2. V shed 10 bases and J 0 bases; nucleotides not matched to a gene: 7. CDR1 and CDR2 from the germline V gene are SEHNR and FQNEAQ (reference sequence). This CDR3 has 16 amino acids. CDR3 sequence (DNA): TGTGCCATTCCACTAGCGGGGGGCCTCTCCTACAATGAGCAGTTCTTC. Translation gives CAIPLAGGLSYNEQFF.

This chain links TRBV6-2 or TRBV6-3 with TRBJ2-7; D might be TRBD1 or TRBD2, each matching 5 bases. This CDR3 has 13 residues. The V gene lost 5 bases and the J gene lost 3 bases, with 11 bases spanning the gap. Germline values: CDR1 MNHEY, CDR2 SVGEGT. DNA of the CDR3: TGTGCCAGCAGTACGGGACGGAGCTACGAGCAGTACTTC. This sequence encodes CASSTGRSYEQYF.

The V gene is TRBV29-1, the J gene TRBJ2-3; D might be TRBD2 (5 bases). CDR3 length: 15 residues. Germline CDR1 SQVTM, CDR2 ANQGSEA. The V end was cut by 0 bases, the J end by 0 bases, with 10 bases between. The CDR3 bases are TGCAGCGTTGAAGATACGGGAACTAGCACAGATACGCAGTATTTT. Residues: CSVEDTGTSTDTQYF.

J is TRBJ2-1 and V is TRBV9, with a tentative D call TRBD2 (6 bases). The germline V gene has CDR1 SGDLS and CDR2 YYNGEE. The CDR3 is 12 residues long. Trimming removed 6 bases from V and 10 bases from J, with 14 bases in between. The CDR3 region has the DNA TGTGCCAGCATGGGGACTGTCTACGAGCAGTTCTTC. This codes for CASMGTVYEQFF.

V is TRBV4-2 and J is TRBJ2-5; D call uncertain. Germline loops: CDR1 LGHNA, CDR2 YNFKEQ. V was cut by 1 base and J by 5 bases, with 11 bases left in between. This CDR3 comprises 14 residues. The CDR3 nucleotides are TGTGCCAGCAGCCAAGGCGACGGCAGGGAGACCCAGTACTTC. Its protein product is CASSQGDGRETQYF.

The gene calls are TRBV7-2 and TRBJ1-6; D perhaps matches TRBD1 (5 bases). Germline assignment: CDR1 SGHTA and CDR2 FQGNSA. Trimming stripped 5 bases from V and 3 bases from J, with 8 bases between. The CDR3 covers 14 residues. The chain's CDR3 is CASSLGDYNSPLHF. DNA for the CDR3: TGTGCCAGCAGCCTGGGGGACTATAATTCACCCCTCCACTTT. Variable domain in full (rest from reference TRBV7-2 and TRBJ1-6): GAGVSQSPSNKVTEKGKDVELRCDPISGHTALYWYRQSLGQGLEFLIYFQGNSAPDKSGLPSDRFSAERTGGSVSTLTIQRTQQEDSAVYLCASSLGDYNSPLHFGNGTRLTVT.

At least ten counts were recorded for this clonotype. One base away lies a much larger clone, so this may be a sequencing read error. CDR3 bases: TGTGCCACCCCAACTAGCGGGAGTAGTGAGCAGTACTTC. Translation: CATPTSGSSEQYF. This chain links TRBV6-2 or TRBV6-3 with TRBJ2-5; 11 bases agree with TRBD2. The CDR3 is made up of 13 amino acids. In germline, CDR1 is MNHEY, CDR2 SVGEGT. The trim removed 10 bases at V and 11 bases at J, leaving 12 bases unmatched.

V gene TRBV18 combines with J gene TRBJ2-2; TRBD1 might be the D (5 bases). The V end was cut by 3 bases, the J end by 3 bases, with 11 bases between. Looked up from germline, CDR1 is KGHSH and CDR2 is LQKENI. The CDR3 loop spans 15 amino acids. In nucleotides, the CDR3 is TGTGCCAGCTCACCCTGGCAGGGCGACACCGGGGAGCTGTTTTTT. It yields the protein CASSPWQGDTGELFF. Variable domain in full (rest from reference TRBV18 and TRBJ2-2): NAGVMQNPRHLVRRRGQEARLRCSPMKGHSHVYWYRQLPEEGLKFMVYLQKENIIDESGMPKERFSAEFPKEGPSILRIQQVVRGDSAAYFCASSPWQGDTGELFFGEGSRLTVL.

This chain uses TRBV5-1 with TRBJ2-1; no definite D call. This CDR3 spans 14 amino acids. V was pared by 1 base and J by 6 bases, with 11 bases between. Per germline, CDR1 SGHRS and CDR2 YFSETQ. The CDR3 DNA reads as TGCGCCAGCAGCTTGACCCGCTATGTCAATGAGCAGTTCTTC. This sequence encodes CASSLTRYVNEQFF.

This clonotype came up many times. As DNA, the CDR3 is TGTGCCAGCAGCTTAAGGAATGGAGAGACCCAGTACTTC. It specifies CASSLRNGETQYF. The genes are TRBV5-6 and TRBJ2-5; D remains unclear. This CDR3 comprises 13 residues. The V gene lost 2 bases and the J gene lost 4 bases, with 9 bases spanning the gap. The V gene's germline CDR1 is SGHDT and CDR2 YYEEEE.

This clonotype was detected only a few times. This CDR3 is CASSLNFREQYF. As DNA, the CDR3 is TGTGCCAGCAGCTTAAATTTCCGCGAGCAGTACTTC. The chain links TRBV7-6 to TRBJ2-4; D is undetermined. The DNA end lines up better with TRBJ2-7; the J call may be wrong. Germline V gene sequence: CDR1 SGHVS, CDR2 FNYEAQ. CDR3 length equals 12 residues.

The rearrangement uses TRBV20-1 and TRBJ2-1, with 13 bases that match TRBD2. From germline, CDR1 is DFQATT and CDR2 SNEGSKA (reference sequence). V lost 5 bases to trimming and J lost 8 bases; unmatched junction nucleotides: 6. The CDR3 has 14 amino acids. The CDR3 is CSASRTSGSHEQFF. CDR3 DNA sequence: TGCAGTGCTTCTCGGACTAGCGGGAGTCATGAGCAGTTCTTC.